This TCR beta chain was found in a study of Ad26.COV2.S vaccination and SARS-CoV-2 variants. General observations from the study: Following vaccination, spike-specific CD8+ and CD4+ T cell responses reportedly exhibited substantial breadth.

Profiling relied on immunoSEQ multiplex PCR, and the TCRdb table lists in-frame clones only, not all of them. The repertoire holds about 420,000 clones, with 88% as singletons. Regarding this clone: Its antigen is still unknown.

Treatment meaning: approximately 18 received Ad26.COV2.S at low or high dose, single or two shots; about 5 received placebo; per-sample allocation not given. On day 63 after the first injection, vaccine and placebo recipients gave samples. What was given as vaccine was an Ad26 vector encoding Wuhan-strain SARS-CoV-2 spike. The CDR3 is made up of 15 amino acids. Germline values: CDR1 GTSNPN, CDR2 SVGIG (reference sequence). V lost 1 base, J lost 2 bases, and 14 bases lay in between. The material was peripheral blood, obtained in a trial of Ad26.COV2.S vaccine versus placebo. The chain couples TRBV30 to TRBJ1-1; tentatively, D is TRBD1 (5 bases). The receptor comes from a person between 18 and 65 years old who received the Ad26.COV2.S COVID-19 vaccine or a placebo. This chain's CDR3 is CAWSDVAGRNTEAFF. The CDR3 DNA reads TGTGCCTGGAGTGACGTAGCAGGGAGAAACACTGAAGCTTTCTTT.